This T cell receptor beta chain was identified during a study of blood T cell repertoires in COVID-19. TCRdb's table, derived via immunoSEQ multiplex PCR, lists solely in-frame clones and lacks some. Altogether roughly 100,000 clones are present, approximately 80% being singletons, with the ten largest covering about an eighth. Germline lookup yields CDR1 WNHNN and CDR2 SYGVQD (reference sequence). The CDR3 covers 13 residues. The V end was cut by 0 bases, the J end by 5 bases, with 8 bases between. The chain has TRBV10-1 and TRBJ2-7; possibly TRBD2 for D (6 bases). The sample was peripheral blood. The clonotype originates from a human donor in a cohort sampled during active or convalescent COVID-19. The CDR3, as DNA: TGCGCCAGCAGTGAGTCGTGGAGGGACGAGCAGTACTTC. As protein: CASSESWRDEQYF.